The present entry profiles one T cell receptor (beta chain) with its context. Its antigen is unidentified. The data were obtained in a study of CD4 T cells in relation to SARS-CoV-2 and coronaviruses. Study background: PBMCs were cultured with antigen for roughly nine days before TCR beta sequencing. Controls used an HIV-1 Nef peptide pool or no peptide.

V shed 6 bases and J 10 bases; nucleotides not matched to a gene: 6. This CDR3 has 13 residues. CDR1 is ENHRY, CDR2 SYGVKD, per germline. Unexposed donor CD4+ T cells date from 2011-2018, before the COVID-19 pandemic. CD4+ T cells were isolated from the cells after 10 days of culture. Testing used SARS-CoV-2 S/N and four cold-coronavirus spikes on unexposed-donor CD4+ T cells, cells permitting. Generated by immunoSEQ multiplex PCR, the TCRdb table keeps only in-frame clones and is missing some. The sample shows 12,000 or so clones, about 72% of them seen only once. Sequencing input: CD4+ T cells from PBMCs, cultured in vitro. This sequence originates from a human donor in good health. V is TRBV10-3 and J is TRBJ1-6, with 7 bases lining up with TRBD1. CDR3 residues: CAIRGTEGSPLHF. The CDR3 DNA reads TGTGCCATCAGGGGGACAGAGGGCTCACCCCTCCACTTT.